This T cell receptor beta chain comes out of a study of cytomegalovirus exposure and HLA in healthy donors (dated by TCRdb to about 2017). For the study in its entirety: An earlier analysis of several hundred of the donors reported 276 Gb of sequence data and around 100 million unique TCR beta sequences obtained from approximately 180 million T cells. Roughly 300 gigabases of sequencing data and approximately 85 million unique TCR sequences were included in an early release covering several hundred HLA-typed donors. Among the approximately 400 genotyped donors, more than 70% belonged to the genetic ancestry cluster associated with self-reported Caucasian donors. The study aimed to test whether cataloging public T cell receptors could reveal signatures of past pathogen exposure. The study profiled the T cell repertoires of under 850 subjects by immunosequencing and related them to cytomegalovirus serostatus. Besides the first cohort of 550 to 750 subjects, a separate validation cohort made up of 120 different subjects was used. To predict cytomegalovirus infection status, the study combined high-throughput TCR immunosequencing, statistical association of individual TCRs with disease status, and machine learning. In a later analysis, previously published TCR beta repertoires from about 640 donors were re-analyzed and high-resolution HLA genotyping was added so that TCR occurrence patterns could be studied. Rather than using new phenotypic data, the later analysis identified candidate immune exposures from TCR beta sequences and from how often those sequences occurred across donors. An earlier analysis of 587 of the donors applied high-throughput TCR beta sequencing to assess whether each TCR beta V gene segment acted as functional or pseudogenic. Alongside the repertoire data, information on donor age, sex, ethnicity and CMV serostatus was compiled. In a later genetic analysis, genome-wide SNP genotypes for about three fifths of the roughly 670 donors were used, and that subset was treated as a discovery cohort. Every discovery cohort repertoire had been produced on one sequencing platform. HLA typing included class I and class II loci at four-digit resolution. The number of typed donors differed by locus: roughly 620-630 for A, B, C, DRB1 and DQB1; approximately 540 for DQA1; some 610 for DPA1; and roughly 470 for DPB1. Four to six DR-DQ haplotypes were handled as single units for association and clustering, since linkage in the cohort was strong. On average, around 200,000 unique TCR beta nucleotide sequences were sequenced per donor among 398 genotyped donors of the cohort, with roughly 18% of those sequences being non-productive.

Receptors were amplified or captured by the immunoSEQ multiplex PCR assay. For the multiplex PCR, a mixture combining 60 forward primers for TCR Vbeta segments and 13 reverse primers for TCR Jbeta segments was used. The CDR3 region of rearranged TCR beta genes was amplified from genomic DNA with a multiplex PCR assay. On the Illumina HiSeq System, the amplified TCR beta libraries were sequenced as 87-base-pair reads. The paper's processing steps were these. A later analysis tallied tens of millions of unique TCR beta chains across the 650 to 750 repertoires, and about 10 million of those chains were shared by two or more donors. To remove PCR and sequencing errors, raw reads were error-corrected and collapsed into unique sequences using a nearest-neighbor algorithm that merged closely related sequences. To assign V, D and J gene segments, CDR3 sequences were aligned to IMGT reference sequences. Each retained sequence needed at least a six-nucleotide match to both a V gene segment and a J gene segment. Rearrangements were classified as productive when the CDR3 lacked stop codons and remained in frame with V and J, and all other rearrangements were classified as non-productive. Following IMGT convention, CDR3 was defined as the stretch from the second conserved V-encoded cysteine up to the conserved J-encoded phenylalanine. The earlier analysis of roughly 590 of the donors excluded any sequence lacking an unambiguous match to a single V gene segment. In an earlier analysis of 450 to 750 of the donors, a V segment was called functional when productive rearrangements were above 56.7%, and segregating when the standard deviation between donors exceeded 5%. To diagnose cytomegalovirus status from the catalog of TCR beta chain sequences, a statistical classification framework was built. V and J gene assignment, in a later analysis, came from comparing TCR nucleotide sequences with IMGT/GENE-DB human TR gene sequences. The TCRdist pipeline was used in a later analysis to assign CDR3 sequences and most-parsimonious VDJ recombination scenarios. In a later analysis, every TCR beta chain was defined by the combination of its CDR3 amino acid sequence and its V-gene family, and reads without a unique V-gene family were dropped. As a way to deal with suspected cross-contamination and a sequencing artifact, a later analysis dropped nearly 600 nucleotide sequences that were highly shared and had low generation probability. For each public chain, a later analysis derived a clonal expansion index from normalized ranks of inferred template counts within each repertoire. Generation probabilities in a later analysis came from a VDJ recombination model fitted to out-of-frame rearrangements, and those results were checked against IGoR. In a later analysis, TCR-TCR, TCR-HLA and TCR-CMV co-occurrence was scored with hypergeometric tests, and a repertoire-size bias correction was applied to TCR pairs. In a later analysis, false discovery rates were estimated by permuting HLA or CMV assignments 20 times. In a later analysis, co-occurring TCRs were grouped using DBSCAN, with TCRdist sequence similarity added in when clustering inside HLA-allele-positive subsets. Repertoires with fewer than 30,000 or more than 120,000 public chains were left out of co-occurrence clustering, as were five repertoires with anomalous nucleotide sharing. TCRdb mirrors the immuneACCESS table, restricted to in-frame sequences. Some clones are absent from its copies; in checked studies, under half trace to an unresolved V gene, and the reason for the others is unknown. For V, J and clone size, that table is used; D and trimming come from the DNA. The sample table records 90,000 to 120,000 clones; around two thirds of these occur just once. The ten largest account for approximately 3.9% of the sample.

In regard to this clone: It lacks a known antigen. No base quality values were provided; no much bigger clone lies one nucleotide off.

Sequences SGHAT (CDR1) and FQNNGV (CDR2) are obtained from the germline V gene. Relative to germline, V is missing 3 bases and J is missing 3 bases, with 11 bases of the junction outside any gene match. The CDR3 measures 16 amino acids from cysteine to phenylalanine. The kept DNA is CDR3 alone, 48 bases in frame from the first base. The study at large found these results: Because some donors lacked HLA typing at each locus, the association tests relied only on the typed subset. Compared with the approximately 700-donor mean, donors in an Asian-associated ancestry cluster had fewer N-insertions in productive TCRs, according to a later genetic analysis. Cytomegalovirus status was reported to be diagnosed by the classifier with high specificity and sensitivity in both the original and validation cohorts. For the cohort, immune exposure information was limited to CMV serostatus. In this cohort, only TCR beta chains were sequenced, and detectable features were limited by the absence of alpha or paired-chain data. When HLA alleles, especially DR and DQ, strongly co-occurred, attributing TCR associations to individual alleles was difficult. Across donors, most TCR sequences were observed very rarely, whereas some public TCRs were present in many individuals. An association between a missense DCLRE1C variant and V-gene and J-gene trimming of TCR beta chains was found in a later genetic analysis and replicated in an independent cohort. In vitro tests confirmed that three of the cytomegalovirus-associated TCR beta chains recognize cytomegalovirus antigens. A later analysis associated about 18,000 TCR beta sequences with specific HLA alleles at a false discovery rate of 0.05. Some IMGT-functional V segments, including TRBV6-2 and TRBV6-3, could not be told apart with the 87-base-pair reads, so those segments were excluded. A later analysis found that most CMV-associated TCR beta chains appeared HLA-restricted, with HLA associations seemingly driven largely by CMV exposure. The sequencing pipeline was judged likely to have produced a cluster of highly shared sequence variants as a technical artifact. The study gave a list of 150 to 200 TCR beta chains associated with cytomegalovirus. The earlier analysis of approximately 540 of the donors excluded roughly 16 rarely observed V segments, including chromosome 9 orphons, because counts were too low. In a later analysis, several top co-occurrence clusters were reported to appear linked to parvovirus B19, influenza, CMV and Epstein-Barr virus. Linkage disequilibrium might explain the correlated functional status among segregating V segments, but an unknown experimental factor could not be excluded. In an earlier analysis of several hundred of the donors, most TCR beta V segments were observed in productive rearrangements about 87% or about 30% of the time, broadly matching IMGT annotations. Roughly uniform sequencing depth across donors was assumed in presence/absence analyses, although this assumption may not hold. A later analysis found that HLA-associated TCR beta chains were more clonally expanded and had lower generation probabilities than equally common non-associated chains. In a later analysis, TCR association rates were found to vary across HLA loci, with the most associated TCRs seen for DRB1 alleles and the fewest for HLA-C alleles. A further reported finding was that TCR beta sequences accurately predicted the HLA-A and HLA-B alleles for most subjects in the first cohort. According to the authors, the approach could potentially be generalized to other disease states and immunological phenotypes.

In total, approximately 610 healthy bone marrow donors made up the cohort. At the time of sampling, every cohort member was nominally healthy, though immune exposures that went unrecorded were likely present. The donor was CMV seropositive and was included in the group of 270 or so seropositive cohort members. Each donor provided a peripheral blood sample, and peripheral blood mononuclear cells were used for TCR beta sequencing. Genomic DNA extraction from the blood cell samples was performed with the Qiagen DNeasy Blood Extraction Kit. Recombination connected TRBV11-2 to TRBJ2-7, and 7 junction bases match TRBD2. This receptor was taken from a man aged 30 to 39 in good health and CMV-seropositive. Sequencing used PBMCs. The CDR3 in this case is CASSFFRRGGGYEQYF. The DNA sequence is TGTGCCAGCAGCTTTTTCAGGCGGGGCGGGGGCTACGAGCAGTACTTC.